This T cell receptor beta chain came from a study of T cells in Graves' hyperthyroidism and ophthalmopathy (dated by TCRdb to 2018 to 2020). General notes on the study: Peripheral blood samples were taken at the time of initial diagnosis, prior to any treatment. In more than 5 Graves' hyperthyroidism patients, the study also compared T-cell repertoires from thyroid tissue with T-cell repertoires from blood. After sampling, hyperthyroidism patients received methimazole starting at 30 mg daily, and ophthalmopathy patients received high-dose intravenous methylprednisolone. To identify TCR V-J signatures that set the groups apart, the researchers used a discovery cohort of 100 patients, made up of 40 to 45 with Graves' ophthalmopathy and some 56 with stable Graves' hyperthyroidism. TCR Vbeta CDR3 sequencing of 120 to 150 peripheral blood samples (under 45 ophthalmopathy, around 80 hyperthyroidism and approximately 17 progressor patients) is reported in the paper. The approximately 98 discovery patients were randomly divided into training and test sets at a 7:3 ratio. Prospective prediction of ophthalmopathy was tested in an independent validation cohort consisting of some 18 hyperthyroidism patients and about 17 patients who later progressed to ophthalmopathy.

This clonotype was observed many times. The specificity of this receptor is unknown. Base qualities are not at hand, and no much larger clone is one base apart. The hyperthyroidism patients were between 18 and 65 years old and newly diagnosed, with a disease duration of less than 2 months. The study excluded patients with uncontrolled infections, other autoimmune diseases, pregnancy or lactation. Diagnoses relied on clinical symptoms, serum thyroxine and TRAb, thyroid ultrasound and orbital computed tomography. For progressor patients, blood was drawn at the first diagnosis of hyperthyroidism, before any ophthalmopathy symptoms had appeared. PBMCs were separated from roughly 10 ml of fresh peripheral blood using Ficoll-Paque density gradient centrifugation. Progressor patients were initially diagnosed with Graves' hyperthyroidism and developed ophthalmopathy during follow-up. Total RNA was extracted using Trizol reagent, and RNA quality was assessed on an Agilent 2100 Bioanalyzer.

The TCR beta CDR3 regions were amplified from RNA transcripts. The first round of RT-PCR for the TCR CDR3 was performed with the HTBI primer set and the Qiagen OneStep RT-PCR kit. A second multiplex PCR round built the libraries, followed by size selection and purification. Libraries were sequenced paired-end with 100 bp reads on an Illumina HiSeq2000. Per the authors' processing: SOAPnuke was used to process the raw data, with reads discarded if the reads contained adapters or uncalled bases, had a mean Phred below 15, or lacked an exact constant-primer or identifier match. High-quality paired reads were merged using COPE v1.2.5, and each unique nucleotide sequence was defined as a clonotype. MiTCR v1.1 was used to align the clonotypes against IMGT TRBV, TRBD and TRBJ reference segments. Analysis was restricted to V-J combinations with a frequency above 0.0001, which covered about 99% of repertoires. A TCS score was defined as the ratio between F50 (clonal expansion) and ExV (chaos), using BLOSUM62-based TCRdist between CDR3 peptides within each V-J. Welch's t-statistics and random forest reduced 450 to 600 V-J features to 13, which were used in a naive Bayes classifier (R e1071). TCRdb redid the processing of the public reads, applying fastp at Q25 and MiXCR, and retained in-frame beta chains. Rows with a matching CDR3 protein are joined into one entry that keeps the most common DNA and genes. The V and J calls reflect TCRdb's pipeline rather than the authors' work. This sample holds hundreds of thousands of distinct CDR3 sequences; approximately 14% were observed only once. Jointly, the top ten make up 25% to 35% of the sample.

Results and caveats for the whole study, not just this receptor: Most expanded thyroid clonotypes (frequency above 0.001) were also detected in blood, a finding suggesting that blood repertoires may reflect thyroid immune responses. A model built on a 13 V-J signature distinguished ophthalmopathy from stable hyperthyroidism, reaching about 88% sensitivity and around 81% specificity in cross-validation and 80%/75% in testing. No statistical method was used to fix the sample size in advance, and group allocation was not hidden from the investigators. In validation, progression to ophthalmopathy was predicted by the model with 65% to 71% sensitivity and 72.22% specificity, a median of about 6.4 months before onset.

Sequencing was performed on blood. The sequence came from a woman under 30 with Graves' hyperthyroidism that later progressed to Graves' ophthalmopathy.

The DNA is TGTGCCAGCTCACCCCAGATTGCGAACACCGGGGAGCTGTTTTTT. This gives the protein CASSPQIANTGELFF. This chain joins TRBV18 to TRBJ2-2; the D gene cannot be resolved reliably. From cysteine to phenylalanine, the CDR3 is 15 amino acids long. Solely the CDR3 DNA is kept, with 45 bases framed from the first base. V loses 3 bases of germline sequence and J loses 0 bases, and the interval between the two ends is 8 bases. Reading the germline V gene gives CDR1 KGHSH and CDR2 LQKENI.